Below, 27 T cell receptor beta chains from the same sample are listed, as sequenced in a study of shared clonotypes between healthy human individuals. Assay used: immunoSEQ multiplex PCR; TCRdb lists only in-frame clones, some missing. Of hundreds of thousands of clones in the sample, 95% were seen once. Positive CCR7 selection of CD45RO-negative cells yielded the naive CD8 cells, and terminally differentiated effector memory CD45RA+ cells were excluded. The source material was naive CD8+ T cells sorted from blood. The receptors shown here come from a woman aged 30 to 39 in good health.

This sequence joins TRBV30 and TRBJ2-1; D is unclear. This CDR3 region has 12 residues. V was pared by 3 bases and J by 8 bases, with 11 bases between. Germline CDR1 reads GTSNPN; CDR2 reads SVGIG (reference sequence). For the CDR3, the DNA is TGTGCCTGGAGCCTGATTGGAGATGAGCAGTTCTTC. Its translation: CAWSLIGDEQFF.

The rearrangement uses TRBV2 and TRBJ1-5; the match to TRBD1 covers 8 bases. The CDR3 extends over 17 amino acids. V trimming: 5 bases; J trimming: 3 bases; junction bases outside the gene matches: 12. Per germline, CDR1 SNHLY and CDR2 FYNNEI. The CDR3 protein is CASSSLRTGTFNQPQHF. The CDR3 DNA reads TGTGCCAGCAGTTCTTTAAGGACAGGGACTTTCAATCAGCCCCAGCATTTT.

V usage is TRBV14 and J usage is TRBJ1-3, with D unresolved. The V and J ends lost 6 bases and 0 bases respectively, with 3 bases between them. Germline values: CDR1 SGHDN, CDR2 FVKESK. The CDR3 has 12 residues. The CDR3 coding sequence is TGTGCCAGCAGTCCCTCTGGAAACACCATATATTTT. This encodes CASSPSGNTIYF.

The chain employs TRBV28 and TRBJ2-3, with a possible D match to TRBD1 (5 bases). This CDR3 has 14 residues. Germline V gene lookup returns CDR1 MDHEN and CDR2 SYDVKM. Between the trimmed V and J ends, which lost 2 bases and 4 bases, there was a span of 10 bases. CDR3 amino acids: CASSLQGLADTQYF. CDR3 nucleotides: TGTGCCAGCAGTTTACAGGGATTGGCAGATACGCAGTATTTT.

The rearrangement uses TRBV9 and TRBJ2-7; D unresolved. CDR1 SGDLS and CDR2 YYNGEE come from the germline V gene. V gave up 0 bases and J gave up 2 bases, with 12 bases separating them. CDR3 length: 15 residues. CDR3 amino acids: CASSVEETYPYEQYF. CDR3 nucleotide sequence: TGTGCCAGCAGCGTAGAGGAGACCTACCCCTACGAGCAGTACTTC.

The J gene is TRBJ2-2, the V gene TRBV18; 9 nucleotides align to TRBD1. Germline V CDR1 and CDR2: KGHSH, LQKENI. Losses at the gene ends were 0 bases for V and 4 bases for J; bases not matched to a gene: 0. The CDR3 sequence is 15 residues long. In DNA, the CDR3 is TGTGCCAGCTCACCACCGGGACAGGGCACCGGGGAGCTGTTTTTT. Translated, it gives CASSPPGQGTGELFF. Full variable domain (remainder filled in from reference TRBV18 and TRBJ2-2): NAGVMQNPRHLVRRRGQEARLRCSPMKGHSHVYWYRQLPEEGLKFMVYLQKENIIDESGMPKERFSAEFPKEGPSILRIQQVVRGDSAAYFCASSPPGQGTGELFFGEGSRLTVL.

The rearrangement uses TRBV28 and TRBJ1-1; D is unresolved. Germline assignment: CDR1 MDHEN and CDR2 SYDVKM. Trimming removed 5 bases from V and 4 bases from J, with 5 bases in between. The CDR3 contains 11 residues. This chain's CDR3 is CASSTPTEAFF. The CDR3 nucleotides are TGTGCCAGCAGTACCCCCACTGAAGCTTTCTTT.

V is TRBV5-4 and J is TRBJ1-1, with D possibly being TRBD1 (6 bases). CDR1 and CDR2 (germline): SGHNT, YYREEE (reference sequence). The CDR3 extends over 12 amino acids. The germline V and J ends were trimmed by 2 bases and 8 bases, with 10 bases remaining between them. This chain's CDR3 is CASSFDGTEAFF. CDR3 coding DNA: TGTGCCAGCAGCTTTGATGGGACAGAAGCTTTCTTT.

V is TRBV28 and J is TRBJ2-7; possibly TRBD1 for D (6 bases). The CDR3 runs 15 residues. Trimming took 3 bases from V and 2 from J, leaving 14 bases between them. Germline V CDR1 and CDR2: MDHEN, SYDVKM. CDR3 loop: CASSLGQGIAYEQYF. For the CDR3, the DNA is TGTGCCAGCAGTTTGGGGCAGGGGATCGCCTACGAGCAGTACTTC.

The chain is built from TRBV5-1 and TRBJ1-2; 7 bases align to TRBD1. Germline assignment: CDR1 SGHRS and CDR2 YFSETQ. The CDR3 spans 17 residues. J was trimmed by 5 bases and V by 3 bases; bases with no gene match: 16. DNA for the CDR3: TGCGCCAGCAGCTCAAACACCCCGAGACAGGGTTTTTATGGCTACACCTTC. Translating gives CASSSNTPRQGFYGYTF.

The chain carries TRBV27 and TRBJ2-7, with a possible D match to TRBD2 (5 bases). The V gene lost 7 bases and the J gene lost 3 bases, with 16 bases spanning the gap. Germline assignment: CDR1 MNHEY and CDR2 SMNVEV (reference sequence). The CDR3 consists of 14 residues. CDR3 sequence: CASNIRGGLYEQYF. DNA of the CDR3: TGTGCCAGCAACATTCGGGGTGGACTCTACGAGCAGTACTTC.

A note on this clone: The same CDR3 can be traced to other DNA sequences in this sample. This chain joins TRBV2 and TRBJ1-1; D unclear. Germline assignment: CDR1 SNHLY and CDR2 FYNNEI. Trimming removed 7 bases at V and 0 bases at J, with 6 bases between. This CDR3 contains 12 residues. CDR3 DNA: TGTGCCAGCAACACTTTGAACACTGAAGCTTTCTTT. It specifies CASNTLNTEAFF. Based on the CDR3 plus reference TRBV2 and TRBJ1-1, the full variable domain is EPEVTQTPSHQVTQMGQEVILRCVPISNHLYFYWYRQILGQKVEFLVSFYNNEISEKSEIFDDQFSVERPDGSNFTLKIRSTKLEDSAMYFCASNTLNTEAFFGQGTRLTVV.

J is TRBJ2-7 and V is TRBV27; 9 bases are a match to TRBD2. This CDR3 has 14 residues. Germline lookup yields CDR1 MNHEY and CDR2 SMNVEV (reference sequence). J lost 3 bases, V lost 3 bases, and 3 bases had no gene match. In nucleotides, the CDR3 is TGTGCCAGCAGTTTTAAACTAGCGGGCTACGAGCAGTACTTC. It encodes CASSFKLAGYEQYF.

As for this clone: A much larger clonotype is one base distant, so this may be a read error. The sample contains more than one DNA sequence encoding this CDR3. This chain joins TRBV5-6 and TRBJ2-7; no reliable D call. Trimming took 2 bases from V and 0 from J, leaving 0 bases between them. Germline CDR1 reads SGHDT; CDR2 reads YYEEEE. The CDR3 consists of 11 residues. The CDR3 loop is CASSFSYEQYF. The CDR3 bases are TGTGCCAGCAGCTTCTCCTACGAGCAGTACTTC.

The V and J genes are TRBV27 and TRBJ2-3, with D hard to call. The CDR3 is 14 residues long. Germline CDR1 MNHEY, CDR2 SMNVEV (reference sequence). V was pared by 4 bases and J by 7 bases, with 15 bases between. CDR3 amino acids: CASSSTPAVNTQYF. As DNA, the CDR3 is TGTGCCAGCAGTTCCACACCAGCCGTGAATACGCAGTATTTT.

The chain links TRBV5-5 to TRBJ1-1; D gene ambiguous. The CDR3 is made up of 13 amino acids. The V end was cut by 1 base, the J end by 4 bases, with 8 bases between. Germline assignment: CDR1 SGHKS and CDR2 YYEKEE (reference sequence). CDR3 DNA: TGTGCCAGCAGCTTGTGGGATACCACTGAAGCTTTCTTT. Residues: CASSLWDTTEAFF.

This clone was observed a handful of times. The sample holds other DNA sequences that translate to the same CDR3. This rearrangement joins TRBV11-2 to TRBJ2-7, with 8 bases lining up with TRBD2. The J segment lost 2 bases and the V segment lost 5 bases, leaving 2 bases of the junction unmatched. Germline V lookup: CDR1 SGHAT, CDR2 FQNNGV. This CDR3 has 13 residues. In DNA form, the CDR3 reads TGTGCCAGCAGCCCGGGACTAGCCTACGAGCAGTACTTC. The encoded protein is CASSPGLAYEQYF.

V usage is TRBV21-1 and J usage is TRBJ2-3; TRBD1 is taken as the D call from the table, unchecked against the DNA. TRBV21-1 corresponds to a pseudogene. CDR3 length equals 19 residues. The CDR3 here is CASSSRVDRGLYNTDTQYF. The CDR3, as DNA: TGTGCCAGCAGCTCTCGGGTGGACAGGGGTTTATACAACACAGATACGCAGTATTTT.

For this clone: One junction end disagrees with the germline gene, perhaps due to a read error. The gene calls are TRBV27 and TRBJ2-3; 9 bases map to TRBD2. This CDR3 is 15 amino acids long. Germline V gene data show CDR1 as MNHEY and CDR2 as SMNVEV (reference sequence). CDR3 coding DNA: TGTGCCAGCAGACCACTGACTAGCGGAAAAGATTCGCAGTATTTT. This codes for CASRPLTSGKDSQYF.

The chain carries TRBV25-1 and TRBJ2-5; no reliable D call. CDR3 length: 11 residues. V was clipped by 4 bases and J by 11 bases, with 11 bases between them. Germline V lookup: CDR1 MGHDK, CDR2 SYGVNS. For the CDR3, the DNA is TGTGCCAGCAGTGTCCTCAATGAGCAGTACTTC. Its translation is CASSVLNEQYF.

The CDR3 loop is CASSLVGQGRNEQYF. The CDR3 nucleotides are TGTGCCAGCAGTTTAGTGGGACAGGGTCGCAACGAGCAGTACTTC. The J gene is TRBJ2-5, the V gene TRBV28, with 9 bases that match TRBD1. Matching the DNA end better, TRBJ2-7 makes the J call doubtful. Germline V gene sequence: CDR1 MDHEN, CDR2 SYDVKM. The CDR3 is made up of 15 amino acids.

This clone was detected once. The CDR3 sequence is CASSLGDRVGQPQHF. CDR3 coding DNA: TGTGCCAGCAGCTTAGGCGACAGGGTTGGGCAGCCCCAGCATTTT. V and J are TRBV7-9 and TRBJ1-5; 7 nucleotides line up with TRBD1. The length of the CDR3 is 15 residues. In germline, CDR1 is SEHNR, CDR2 FQNEAQ (reference sequence). The V and J ends lost 1 base and 7 bases, in that order; junction bases with no gene match: 7.

The gene calls are TRBV7-9 and TRBJ2-1; D is perhaps TRBD1 or TRBD2 (5 bases each). There are 15 residues in the CDR3. Trimming stripped 4 bases from V and 10 bases from J, with 20 bases between. The germline gives CDR1 SEHNR, CDR2 FQNEAQ (reference sequence). Here the CDR3 DNA reads TGTGCCAGCAGCTCCGGGGCGAAAGTTGGCGGGGAGCAGTTCTTC. Protein sequence: CASSSGAKVGGEQFF. The variable domain in full, completed from reference TRBV7-9 and TRBJ2-1, reads DTGVSQNPRHKITKRGQNVTFRCDPISEHNRLYWYRQTLGQGPEFLTYFQNEAQLEKSRLLSDRFSAERPKGSFSTLEIQRTEQGDSAMYLCASSSGAKVGGEQFFGPGTRLTVL.

The gene calls are TRBV9 and TRBJ2-1; TRBD2 might be the D (6 bases). Germline V gene sequence: CDR1 SGDLS, CDR2 YYNGEE. Trimming took off 3 bases at V and 5 bases at J, with 27 bases between the two ends. The CDR3 is made up of 19 amino acids. The CDR3: CASSASYLTSRSTDNEQFF. As DNA, the CDR3 is TGTGCCAGCAGCGCTTCATACTTAACTAGCCGCTCTACGGACAATGAGCAGTTCTTC.

This clone was detected only once. The chain joins TRBV5-1 to TRBJ2-1, with D hard to call. The CDR3 is 14 residues long. V was shortened by 3 bases and J by 5 bases, with 12 bases between the two germline ends. CDR1 and CDR2 from the germline V gene are SGHRS and YFSETQ. The CDR3 loop reads CASSWTGPNNEQFF. The DNA of the CDR3 is TGCGCCAGCAGCTGGACCGGGCCTAACAATGAGCAGTTCTTC.

CDR3 bases: TGTGCCAGCAGTTCGGCCCTCCATCAGCCCCAGCATTTT. Amino acid sequence: CASSSALHQPQHF. This rearrangement joins TRBV28 to TRBJ1-5; D remains ambiguous. The germline V gene encodes CDR1 MDHEN and CDR2 SYDVKM. This CDR3 comprises 13 residues. Trimming left V 4 bases short and J 5 bases short, with 9 bases between.

The V gene is TRBV5-4, the J gene TRBJ1-4; maybe TRBD1 (5 bases). CDR3 size: 14 residues. Trimming removed 4 bases from V and 4 bases from J, with 11 bases in between. Germline V gene lookup returns CDR1 SGHNT and CDR2 YYREEE (reference sequence). The CDR3 is CASSTWDFNEKLFF. The CDR3 bases are TGTGCCAGCAGCACCTGGGACTTTAATGAAAAACTGTTTTTT.